Presented here are 18 T cell receptor beta chains from one specimen sequenced in a study of Graves' ophthalmopathy and Graves' hyperthyroidism. RNA transcripts provided the template for amplifying TCR beta CDR3 regions. HTBI-primed first-round RT-PCR preceded second-round multiplex PCR. TCRdb processed the multiplex PCR reads anew with MiXCR; each CDR3 protein has one entry. The table has about 620,000 distinct CDR3 sequences, around a fifth seen once; the top ten hold approximately 6.5%. Sequenced input: peripheral blood. Receptor source: a woman younger than 30 with stable Graves' hyperthyroidism. Some clones in this sample may be carry-over from other donors' samples.

This clonotype appeared many times. This sequence joins TRBV7-8 and TRBJ2-7; no clear D. V was shortened by 5 bases and J by 1 base, with 12 bases between the two germline ends. CDR3 length equals 14 residues. The germline V gene has CDR1 SGHVS and CDR2 FQNEAQ. The CDR3 DNA sequence: TGTGCCAGCAGCGTAGGTATGGGGTCCTACGAGCAGTACTTC. Amino acids: CASSVGMGSYEQYF.

This clonotype occurred many times. The V and J genes are TRBV7-9 and TRBJ2-7; possibly TRBD2 for D (6 bases). V was clipped by 5 bases and J by 2 bases, with 13 bases between them. The CDR3 sequence is 14 residues long. The germline V gene encodes CDR1 SEHNR and CDR2 FQNEAQ (reference sequence). The CDR3 DNA reads TGTGCCAGCAGCCCCTCCCCGGGAGCCTACGAGCAGTACTTC. Translation: CASSPSPGAYEQYF.

This clonotype was counted ten times or more. V usage is TRBV12-3 or TRBV12-4 and J usage is TRBJ1-6; maybe TRBD1 (5 bases). The CDR3 loop spans 15 amino acids. Trimming removed 2 bases at V and 7 bases at J, with 12 bases between. The CDR3 DNA is TGTGCCAGCAGTTTAAGAGGGGCGGGAAATTCACCCCTCCACTTT. It is translated as CASSLRGAGNSPLHF.

This clonotype has a count of ten or more. The chain couples TRBV6-5 to TRBJ1-2; weak D call: TRBD1 (5 bases). V gave up 2 bases and J gave up 3 bases, with 16 bases separating them. CDR1 MNHEY and CDR2 SVGAGI come from the germline V gene. The length of the CDR3 is 16 residues. The CDR3: CASSYVRGELDYGYTF. CDR3 nucleotide sequence: TGTGCCAGCAGTTACGTCCGGGGGGAGTTGGACTATGGCTACACCTTC.

Many counts were recorded for this clonotype. CDR3 nucleotide sequence: TGTGCCAGCAGCTTAGCGGCGCACGAGCAGTACTTC. Protein sequence: CASSLAAHEQYF. V gene TRBV11-2 combines with J gene TRBJ2-7; D remains ambiguous. V lost 1 base, J lost 5 bases, and 6 bases lay in between. CDR1 is SGHAT and CDR2 is FQNNGV in the germline V gene. The CDR3 consists of 12 residues.

This clonotype was counted between two and nine times. V usage is TRBV3-1 and J usage is TRBJ1-1; D is unclear. This CDR3 is built from 12 residues. The germline V gene encodes CDR1 LGHDT and CDR2 YNNKEL (reference sequence). The V and J ends lost 3 bases and 4 bases respectively, with 6 bases between them. The CDR3 spells CASSQAITEAFF. The CDR3, as DNA: TGTGCCAGCAGCCAGGCTATCACTGAAGCTTTCTTT.

This clonotype came up many times. The chain couples TRBV30 to TRBJ1-1; possibly TRBD1 for D (6 bases). V was cut by 0 bases and J by 7 bases, with 12 bases left in between. This CDR3 is built from 13 residues. CDR1 is GTSNPN and CDR2 is SVGIG in the germline V gene (reference sequence). CDR3: CAWSVRADSEAFF. The CDR3 DNA sequence: TGTGCCTGGAGTGTACGAGCGGACAGTGAAGCTTTCTTT.

The V and J genes are TRBV6-5 and TRBJ1-5, with a weak D call TRBD1 (5 bases). V lost 5 bases to trimming and J lost 0 bases, with 8 bases between them. The CDR3 extends over 14 amino acids. Germline assignment: CDR1 MNHEY and CDR2 SVGAGI. CDR3 in amino acids: CASSRQYSNQPQHF. CDR3 in DNA: TGTGCCAGCAGTAGACAGTATAGCAATCAGCCCCAGCATTTT.

The V and J genes are TRBV6-2 or TRBV6-3 and TRBJ1-1; 11 bases are a match to TRBD1. The CDR3 sequence is 15 residues long. With 8 bases clipped from V and 5 bases from J, the junction kept 10 bases outside the gene matches. The germline CDR1 and CDR2 sequences are MNHEY and SVGEGT. For the CDR3, the DNA is TGTGCCAGCCGCGGGACAGGGGGACTAGGGACTGAAGCTTTCTTT. It codes for CASRGTGGLGTEAFF.

This clonotype was detected many times. The V call is TRBV10-1, the J call TRBJ1-1; 7 nucleotides match TRBD1. This CDR3 is built from 13 residues. Germline CDR1 and CDR2: WNHNN and SYGVQD (reference sequence). With 4 bases clipped from V and 5 bases from J, the junction kept 4 bases outside the gene matches. In DNA, the CDR3 is TGCGCCAGCAGTGGGGACAGCCAGACTGAAGCTTTCTTT. Translation gives CASSGDSQTEAFF.

This clonotype occurred many times. This chain links TRBV20-1 with TRBJ1-2; TRBD1 matches at 7 bases. Trimming took 6 bases from V and 3 from J; bases not matched to a gene: 13. Germline V gene data show CDR1 as DFQATT and CDR2 as SNEGSKA (reference sequence). The CDR3 sequence is 15 residues long. CDR3 sequence (DNA): TGCAGTGCCGGAGACTGGCAGGGGGAGGACTATGGCTACACCTTC. Translated, it gives CSAGDWQGEDYGYTF.

A remark on this clonotype: The junction and the germline gene differ at one end; a read error may be behind it. This chain connects TRBV6-1 to TRBJ1-5; 7 bases fit TRBD1. CDR1 is MNHNS, CDR2 SASEGT, per germline. The CDR3 totals 14 residues. CDR3 sequence reads: CVSSRTGRGQPQHF. CDR3 nucleotides: TGTGTCAGCAGTAGGACAGGTCGCGGTCAGCCCCAGCATTTT.

As for this clonotype: The CDR3 ends on some other residue instead of the conserved phenylalanine or tryptophan, so this is likely a read error. No DNA is shown, since the ends of the CDR3 on it are uncertain; the CDR3 is the one TCRdb lists. The rearrangement joins TRBV28 to TRBJ1-1. 14 amino acids form the CDR3, both terminal residues included. Per the germline V gene, CDR1 is MDHEN and CDR2 is SYDVKM. The CDR3 sequence: CASSLRTSHTEACY.

The sample holds many counts of this clonotype. The V and J genes are TRBV2 and TRBJ2-2; 9 bases line up with TRBD1. CDR1 and CDR2 (germline): SNHLY, FYNNEI. J was trimmed by 2 bases and V by 6 bases; bases with no gene match: 16. The CDR3 has 19 amino acids. This chain's CDR3 is CASRPGQGSLNPNTGELFF. Written as DNA, the CDR3 is TGTGCCAGCAGGCCGGGACAGGGAAGCCTTAACCCTAACACCGGGGAGCTGTTTTTT.

The chain joins TRBV7-9 to TRBJ1-5, with D maybe TRBD1 (6 bases). Germline lookup yields CDR1 SEHNR and CDR2 FQNEAQ (reference sequence). The CDR3 extends over 15 amino acids. Trimming removed 5 bases from V and 5 bases from J, with 16 bases in between. CDR3 in amino acids: CASSQHGQFYQPQHF. The CDR3 DNA is TGTGCCAGCAGCCAGCATGGACAGTTCTATCAGCCCCAGCATTTT.

This clonotype was recorded many times. V is TRBV27 and J is TRBJ2-7; D is ambiguous. Germline CDR1 MNHEY, CDR2 SMNVEV (reference sequence). V was shortened by 0 bases and J by 0 bases, with 9 bases between the two germline ends. CDR3 size: 15 residues. The CDR3 sequence: CASSLSSADSYEQYF. In DNA, the CDR3 is TGTGCCAGCAGTTTATCGAGCGCTGACTCCTACGAGCAGTACTTC.

The genes are TRBV28 and TRBJ2-4; D is unclear. The V end was cut by 6 bases, the J end by 3 bases, with 9 bases between. In germline, CDR1 is MDHEN, CDR2 SYDVKM. The CDR3 contains 13 residues. CDR3 in amino acids: CASRDRLKNIQYF. In DNA form, the CDR3 reads TGTGCCAGCAGGGATCGACTCAAAAACATTCAGTACTTC.

This clonotype was recorded at least ten times. CDR3 sequence (DNA): TGTGCTAGTGGACGGTCCGGGACAGGATTTGAAGCTTTCTTT. Its protein is CASGRSGTGFEAFF. The rearrangement uses TRBV12-5 and TRBJ1-1; TRBD1 agrees at 8 bases. Germline V gene sequence: CDR1 LGHNT, CDR2 FRNRAP. The V and J ends lost 6 bases and 7 bases, in that order; junction bases with no gene match: 10. The CDR3 totals 14 residues.